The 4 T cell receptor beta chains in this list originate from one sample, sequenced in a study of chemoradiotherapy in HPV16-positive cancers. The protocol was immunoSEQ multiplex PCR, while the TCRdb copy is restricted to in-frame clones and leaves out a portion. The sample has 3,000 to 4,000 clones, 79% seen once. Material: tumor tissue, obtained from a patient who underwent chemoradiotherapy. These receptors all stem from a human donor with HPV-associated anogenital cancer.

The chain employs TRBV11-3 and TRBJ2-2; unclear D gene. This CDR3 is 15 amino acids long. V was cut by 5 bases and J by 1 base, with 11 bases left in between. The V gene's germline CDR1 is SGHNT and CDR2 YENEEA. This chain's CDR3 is CASSPPGVNTGELFF. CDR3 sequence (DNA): TGTGCCAGCAGCCCTCCTGGGGTGAACACCGGGGAGCTGTTTTTT.

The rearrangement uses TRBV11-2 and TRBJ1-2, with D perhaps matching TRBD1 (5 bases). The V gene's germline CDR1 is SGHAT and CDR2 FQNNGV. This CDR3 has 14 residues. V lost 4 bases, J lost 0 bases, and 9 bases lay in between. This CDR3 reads CASSWDQTNYGYTF. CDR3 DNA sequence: TGTGCCAGCAGCTGGGACCAAACTAACTATGGCTACACCTTC.

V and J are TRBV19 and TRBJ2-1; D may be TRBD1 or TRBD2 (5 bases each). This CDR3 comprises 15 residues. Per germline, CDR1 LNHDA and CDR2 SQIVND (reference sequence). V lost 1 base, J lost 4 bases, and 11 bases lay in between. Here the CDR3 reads CASSIGQGRYNEQFF. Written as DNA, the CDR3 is TGTGCCAGTAGTATAGGGCAGGGACGATACAATGAGCAGTTCTTC.

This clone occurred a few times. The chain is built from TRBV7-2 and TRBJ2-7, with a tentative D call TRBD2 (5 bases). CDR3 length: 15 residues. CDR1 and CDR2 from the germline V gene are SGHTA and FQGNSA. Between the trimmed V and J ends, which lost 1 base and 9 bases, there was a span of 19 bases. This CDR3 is CASSLVPLRESVQYF. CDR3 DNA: TGTGCCAGCAGCTTAGTTCCCCTTAGGGAGTCCGTGCAGTACTTC.